This TCR beta chain was recovered during a study of vaccination and CD4 T cells after COVID-19. The treatment denotes: roughly 11-day PBMC culture with coronavirus spike peptide pools or control peptides (ViraFEST assay). The table lists this clonotype with a few counts. What it binds is unknown. The Oncomine TCR Beta short-read assay sequenced DNA from cultured CD4+ T cells. In TCRdb, the PCR reads were re-called with MiXCR into one record per CDR3 protein. The sample yields some 20,000 distinct CDR3 sequences, 56% seen once. V lost 0 bases, J lost 10 bases, and 4 bases stayed unmatched. Per germline, CDR1 SGHRS and CDR2 YFSETQ. There are 14 residues in the CDR3.

This sequence joins TRBV5-1 and TRBJ2-1; 10 nucleotides match TRBD2. Sequences were obtained from CD4+ T cells from blood, cultured in vitro. The sequence derives from a human donor who had recovered from COVID-19. In DNA, the CDR3 is TGCGCCAGCAGCTTGGGACTAGCGGGCAGGGAGCAGTTCTTC. Residues: CASSLGLAGREQFF.